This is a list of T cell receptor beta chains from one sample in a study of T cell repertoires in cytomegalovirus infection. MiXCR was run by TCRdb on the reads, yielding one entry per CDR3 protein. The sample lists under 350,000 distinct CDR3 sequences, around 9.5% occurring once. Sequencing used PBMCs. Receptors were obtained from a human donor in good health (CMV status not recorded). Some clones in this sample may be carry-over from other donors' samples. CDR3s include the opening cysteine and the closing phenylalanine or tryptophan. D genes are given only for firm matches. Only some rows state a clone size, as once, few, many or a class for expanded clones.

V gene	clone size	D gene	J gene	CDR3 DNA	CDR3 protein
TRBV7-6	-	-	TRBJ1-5	TGTGCCAGCAGCGCCCCGTTGGAGGGGCCCCAGCATTTT	CASSAPLEGPQHF
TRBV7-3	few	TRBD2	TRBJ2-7	TGTGCCAGCAGCAAAGGGACTAGCGGGACCAACGAGCAGTACTTC	CASSKGTSGTNEQYF
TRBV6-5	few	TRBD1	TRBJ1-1	TGTGCCAGCAGAACAGGGGAAGGGAACACTGAAGCTTTCTTT	CASRTGEGNTEAFF
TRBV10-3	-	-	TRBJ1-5	TGTGCCATCAGCGTCGGGGGGGTGGGTCCCCAGCATTTT	CAISVGGVGPQHF
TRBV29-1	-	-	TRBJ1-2	TGCAGCGTTGTTAGAGGGGAGGGCTATGGCTACACCTTC	CSVVRGEGYGYTF
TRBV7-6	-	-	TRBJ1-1	TGTGCCAGCAGCTCTAACCTCATGCGACAACTCACTGAAGCTTTCTTT	CASSSNLMRQLTEAFF
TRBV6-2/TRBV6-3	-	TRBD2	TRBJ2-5	TGTGCCAGCAGTTACCTCCCGGGACTAGCGGTAGAGACCCAGTACTTC	CASSYLPGLAVETQYF
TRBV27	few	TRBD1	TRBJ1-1	TGTGCCAGCAGTCACGGGACAGACACTGAAGCTTTCTTT	CASSHGTDTEAFF
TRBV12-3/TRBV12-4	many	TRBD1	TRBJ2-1	TGTGCCAGCAGTTCCAGGACAGGGAGCGATGAGCAGTTCTTC	CASSSRTGSDEQFF
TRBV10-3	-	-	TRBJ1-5	TGTGCCATCAGTGAACACGGGAATCAGCCCCAGCATTTT	CAISEHGNQPQHF
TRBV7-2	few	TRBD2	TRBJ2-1	TGTGCCAGCAGCGTTCGACTAGCGGGGGCTAATAATGAGCAGTTCTTC	CASSVRLAGANNEQFF
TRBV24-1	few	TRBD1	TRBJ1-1	TGTGCCACCAGTGATCGGACAGGGGGCGAAGCTGAAGCTTTCTTT	CATSDRTGGEAEAFF
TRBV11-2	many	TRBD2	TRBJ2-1	TGTGCCAGCAGCTTAGTAGGACTAGCGGGAGTGAATGAGCAGTTCTTC	CASSLVGLAGVNEQFF
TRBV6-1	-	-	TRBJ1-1	TGTGCCAGCAGTGAAGGGGGGAACATGAACACTGAAGCTTTCTTT	CASSEGGNMNTEAFF
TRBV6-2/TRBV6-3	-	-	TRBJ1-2	TGTGCCAGCAGTTACCGGGGTATGGATGGCTACACCTTC	CASSYRGMDGYTF
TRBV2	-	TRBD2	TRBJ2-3	TGTGCCAGCAGGAGCGGGGGCTCAGATACGCAGTATTTT	CASRSGGSDTQYF
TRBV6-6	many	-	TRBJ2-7	TGTGCCAGCACCCACAGAAGCTACGAGCAGTACTTC	CASTHRSYEQYF
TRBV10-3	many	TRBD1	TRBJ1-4	TGTGCCATCAGTGAGGACAGGGGGAATGAAAAACTGTTTTTT	CAISEDRGNEKLFF
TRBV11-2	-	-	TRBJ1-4	TGTGCCAGCAGCGGCCCCCCGGGGGGACTGGATGAAAAACTGTTTTTT	CASSGPPGGLDEKLFF
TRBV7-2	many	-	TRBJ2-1	TGTGCCAGCAGCTTAGACAAGGGGCTGAGCTCCTACAATGAGCAGTTCTTC	CASSLDKGLSSYNEQFF
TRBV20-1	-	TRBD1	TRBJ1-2	TGCAGTGCTAGAGAGACAGGGGTCTATGGCTACACCTTC	CSARETGVYGYTF
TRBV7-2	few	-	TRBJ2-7	TGTGCCAGCAGCCCTAGGGGGGGGGGGGCCCGCTACGAGCAGTACTTC	CASSPRGGGARYEQYF
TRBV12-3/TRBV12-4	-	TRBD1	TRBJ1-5	TGTGCCAGCAGTTCGGACAGGGGGCTCTCAGCCCAGCATTTT	CASSSDRGLSAQHF
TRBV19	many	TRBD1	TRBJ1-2	TGTGCCAGTAGTCCTACAGGGGATTCCTATGGCTACACCTTC	CASSPTGDSYGYTF
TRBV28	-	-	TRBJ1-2	TGTGCCAGCAGTCCACGGGGGGGGTCCTATGGCTACACCTTC	CASSPRGGSYGYTF
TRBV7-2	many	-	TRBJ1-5	TGTGCCAGCAGCTCTGGGGGGGGCGTCTATCAGCCCCAGCATTTT	CASSSGGGVYQPQHF
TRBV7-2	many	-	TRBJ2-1	TGTGCCAGCAGCCGACTCCGGGGGGCCAGCTCCTACAATGAGCAGTTCTTC	CASSRLRGASSYNEQFF